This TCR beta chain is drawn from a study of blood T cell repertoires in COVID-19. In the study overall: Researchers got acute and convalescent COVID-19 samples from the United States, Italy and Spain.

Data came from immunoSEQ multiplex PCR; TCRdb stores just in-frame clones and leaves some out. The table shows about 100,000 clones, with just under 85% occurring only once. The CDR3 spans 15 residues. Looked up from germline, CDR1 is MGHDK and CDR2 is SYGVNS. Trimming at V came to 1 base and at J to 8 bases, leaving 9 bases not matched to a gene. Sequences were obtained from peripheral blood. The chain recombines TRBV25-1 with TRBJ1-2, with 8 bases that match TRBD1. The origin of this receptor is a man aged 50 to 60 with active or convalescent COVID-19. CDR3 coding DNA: TGTGCCAGCAGTGAATCTACGGACAGGGTTGGCGGCTACACCTTC. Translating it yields CASSESTDRVGGYTF.